This T cell receptor beta chain derives from a study of regulatory T cells in long-lasting Graves disease. A note on this clonotype: A read error is likely here: a far larger clone is one base away.

According to the study, TCR beta libraries were built with iRepertoire HTBI primers and CDR3-region Arm-PCR. TCRdb passed the multiplex PCR reads through MiXCR, listing each CDR3 protein once. The sample holds 450,000 to 650,000 distinct CDR3 sequences, about 16% seen once. The time point here: newly diagnosed GD, antithyroid drugs for less than 3 months. From PBMCs, RNA was extracted and then used to make the TCR library. Patients came from an endocrinology department in Xi'an, China. In addition, the sample was reused for a study of T cells in Graves' hyperthyroidism and ophthalmopathy.

This clonotype was sampled from a woman in her forties or fifties with Graves disease. Source: peripheral blood mononuclear cells (PBMCs), taken at new diagnosis, from a patient treated with antithyroid drugs.

The CDR3 loop is CASSEPGSKTQYF. The CDR3 region has the DNA TGTGCCAGCAGTGAACCGGGTTCGAAGACCCAGTACTTC. This chain joins TRBV2 and TRBJ2-3; no clear D gene. TRBJ2-5 explains the end of the DNA better; the J call may be wrong. The germline gives CDR1 SNHLY, CDR2 FYNNEI. This CDR3 has 13 residues.